What follows is one TCR beta chain and its context. Method: immunoSEQ multiplex PCR; TCRdb's copy keeps in-frame clones and lacks some. The sample holds 200,000 to 300,000 clones, roughly 86% seen once. The germline gives CDR1 LNHDA, CDR2 SQIVND (reference sequence). J gave up 7 bases and V 5 bases, and 14 bases lay outside the gene matches. There are 18 residues in the CDR3. This sample was taken from a study of blood T cell repertoires in COVID-19. This TCR came from a woman aged 60-70 years with COVID-19, enrolled during active disease. The V and J genes are TRBV19 and TRBJ2-1, with 13 bases that match TRBD2. The sequenced material came from peripheral blood. The CDR3 loop reads CASSPPGGLAGVGNEQFF. Here the CDR3 DNA reads TGTGCCAGTAGTCCCCCCGGTGGACTAGCGGGAGTTGGGAATGAGCAGTTCTTC.